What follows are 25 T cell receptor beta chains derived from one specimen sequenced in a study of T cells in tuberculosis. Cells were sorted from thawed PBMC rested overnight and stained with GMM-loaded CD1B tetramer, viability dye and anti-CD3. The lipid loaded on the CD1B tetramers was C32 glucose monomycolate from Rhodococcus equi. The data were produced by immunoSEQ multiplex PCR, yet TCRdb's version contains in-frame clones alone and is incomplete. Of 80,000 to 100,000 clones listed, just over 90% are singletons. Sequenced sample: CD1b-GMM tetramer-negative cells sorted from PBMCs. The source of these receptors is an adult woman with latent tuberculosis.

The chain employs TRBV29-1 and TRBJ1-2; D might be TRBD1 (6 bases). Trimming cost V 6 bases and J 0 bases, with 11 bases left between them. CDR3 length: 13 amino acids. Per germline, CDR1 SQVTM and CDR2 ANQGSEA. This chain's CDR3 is CSVGAGANYGYTF. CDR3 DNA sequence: TGCAGCGTGGGGGCAGGCGCTAACTATGGCTACACCTTC.

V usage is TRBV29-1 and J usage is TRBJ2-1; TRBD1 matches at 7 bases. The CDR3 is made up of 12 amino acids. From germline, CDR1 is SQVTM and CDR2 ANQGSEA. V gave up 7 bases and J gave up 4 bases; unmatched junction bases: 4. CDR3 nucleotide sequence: TGCAGCGACAGACAGGGTTACAATGAGCAGTTCTTC. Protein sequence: CSDRQGYNEQFF.

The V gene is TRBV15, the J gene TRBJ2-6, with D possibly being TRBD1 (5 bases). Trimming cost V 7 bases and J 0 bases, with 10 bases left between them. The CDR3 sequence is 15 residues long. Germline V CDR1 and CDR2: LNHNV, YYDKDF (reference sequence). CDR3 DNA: TGTGCCACCATCTCGACAGACTCTGGGGCCAACGTCCTGACTTTC. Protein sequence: CATISTDSGANVLTF.

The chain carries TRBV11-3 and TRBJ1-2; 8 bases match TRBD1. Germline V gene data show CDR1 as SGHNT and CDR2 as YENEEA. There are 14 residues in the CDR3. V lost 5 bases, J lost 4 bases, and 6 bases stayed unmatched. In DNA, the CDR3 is TGTGCCAGCAGCAACCCCGGGACAGGCTATGGCTACACCTTC. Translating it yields CASSNPGTGYGYTF. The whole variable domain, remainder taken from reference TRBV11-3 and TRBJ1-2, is EAGVVQSPRYKIIEKKQPVAFWCNPISGHNTLYWYLQNLGQGPELLIRYENEEAVDDSQLPKDRFSAERLKGVDSTLKIQPAELGDSAVYLCASSNPGTGYGYTFGSGTRLTVV.

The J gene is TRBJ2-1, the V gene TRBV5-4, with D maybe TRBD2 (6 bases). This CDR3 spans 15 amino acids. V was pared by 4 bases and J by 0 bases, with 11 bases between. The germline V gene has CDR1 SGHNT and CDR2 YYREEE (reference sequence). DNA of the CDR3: TGTGCCAGCAGCGCGGCGGGGTTCTCCTACAATGAGCAGTTCTTC. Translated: CASSAAGFSYNEQFF.

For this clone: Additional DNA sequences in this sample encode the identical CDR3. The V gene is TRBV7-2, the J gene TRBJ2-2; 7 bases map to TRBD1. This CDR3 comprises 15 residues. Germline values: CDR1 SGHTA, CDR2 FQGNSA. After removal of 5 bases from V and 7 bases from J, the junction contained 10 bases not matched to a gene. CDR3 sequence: CASSPRQGRGGELFF. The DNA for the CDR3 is TGTGCCAGCAGCCCACGACAGGGAAGGGGCGGGGAGCTGTTTTTT.

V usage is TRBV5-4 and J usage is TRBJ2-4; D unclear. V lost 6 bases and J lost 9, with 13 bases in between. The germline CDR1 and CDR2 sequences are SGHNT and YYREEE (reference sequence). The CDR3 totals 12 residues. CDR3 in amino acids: CASKLETGIQYF. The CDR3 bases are TGTGCCAGCAAACTGGAGACGGGCATTCAGTACTTC. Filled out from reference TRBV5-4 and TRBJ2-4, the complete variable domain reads ETGVTQSPTHLIKTRGQQVTLRCSSQSGHNTVSWYQQALGQGPQFIFQYYREEENGRGNFPPRFSGLQFPNYSSELNVNALELDDSALYLCASKLETGIQYFGAGTRLSVL.

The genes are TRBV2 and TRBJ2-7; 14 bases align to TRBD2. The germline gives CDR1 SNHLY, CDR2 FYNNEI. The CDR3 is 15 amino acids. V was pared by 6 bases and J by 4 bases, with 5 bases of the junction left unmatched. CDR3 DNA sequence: TGTGCCAGCAGAGATAGACTAGCGGGGGGGTACGAGCAGTACTTC. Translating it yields CASRDRLAGGYEQYF.

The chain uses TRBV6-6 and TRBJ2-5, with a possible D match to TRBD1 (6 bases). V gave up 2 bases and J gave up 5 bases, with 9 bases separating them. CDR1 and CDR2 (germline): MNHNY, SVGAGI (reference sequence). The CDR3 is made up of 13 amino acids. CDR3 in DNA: TGTGCCAGCAGTTACGGGGGCCGGGAGACCCAGTACTTC. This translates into CASSYGGRETQYF.

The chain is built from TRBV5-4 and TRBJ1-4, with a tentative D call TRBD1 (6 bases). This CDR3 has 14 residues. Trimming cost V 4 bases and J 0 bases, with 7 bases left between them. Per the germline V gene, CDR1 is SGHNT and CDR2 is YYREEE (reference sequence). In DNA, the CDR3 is TGTGCCAGCAGCCGGGACACAACTAATGAAAAACTGTTTTTT. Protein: CASSRDTTNEKLFF. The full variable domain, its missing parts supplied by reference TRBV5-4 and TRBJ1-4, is ETGVTQSPTHLIKTRGQQVTLRCSSQSGHNTVSWYQQALGQGPQFIFQYYREEENGRGNFPPRFSGLQFPNYSSELNVNALELDDSALYLCASSRDTTNEKLFFGSGTQLSVL.

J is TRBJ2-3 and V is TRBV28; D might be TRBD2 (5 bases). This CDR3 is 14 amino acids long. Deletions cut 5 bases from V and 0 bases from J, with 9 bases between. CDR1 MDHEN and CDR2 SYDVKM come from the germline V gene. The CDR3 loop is CASSNTGSTDTQYF. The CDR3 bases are TGTGCCAGCAGTAATACGGGGAGCACAGATACGCAGTATTTT.

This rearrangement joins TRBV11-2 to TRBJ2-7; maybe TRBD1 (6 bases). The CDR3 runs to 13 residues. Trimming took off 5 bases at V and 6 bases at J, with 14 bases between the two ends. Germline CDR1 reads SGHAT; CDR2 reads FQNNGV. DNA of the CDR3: TGTGCCAGCAGCGAACACCAGGGGAGCGAGCAGTACGTC. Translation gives CASSEHQGSEQYV.

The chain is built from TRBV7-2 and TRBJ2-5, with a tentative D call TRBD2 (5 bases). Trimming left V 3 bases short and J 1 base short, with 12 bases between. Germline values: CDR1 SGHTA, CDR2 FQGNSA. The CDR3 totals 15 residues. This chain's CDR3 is CASSLIGLLQETQYF. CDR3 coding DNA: TGTGCCAGCAGCTTGATAGGACTTCTCCAAGAGACCCAGTACTTC.

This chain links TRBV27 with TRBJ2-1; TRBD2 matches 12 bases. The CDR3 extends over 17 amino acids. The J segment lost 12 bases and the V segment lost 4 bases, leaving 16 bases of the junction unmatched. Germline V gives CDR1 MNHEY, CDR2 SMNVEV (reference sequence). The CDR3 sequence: CASSSIGASSGGAGQFF. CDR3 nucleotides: TGTGCCAGCAGTTCGATAGGGGCCTCTAGCGGGGGGGCAGGGCAGTTCTTC.

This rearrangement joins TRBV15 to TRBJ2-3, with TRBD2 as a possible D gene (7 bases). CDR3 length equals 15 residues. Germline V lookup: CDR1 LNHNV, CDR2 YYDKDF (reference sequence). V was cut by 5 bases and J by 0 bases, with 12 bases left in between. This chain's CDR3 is CATSLGGASTDTQYF. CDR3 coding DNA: TGTGCCACCAGCCTGGGGGGGGCTAGCACAGATACGCAGTATTTT.

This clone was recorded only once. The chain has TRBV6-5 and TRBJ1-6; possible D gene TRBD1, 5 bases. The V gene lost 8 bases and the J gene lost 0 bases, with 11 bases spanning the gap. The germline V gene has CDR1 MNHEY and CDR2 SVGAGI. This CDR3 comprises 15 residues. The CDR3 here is CASRDRISYNSPLHF. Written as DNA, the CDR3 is TGTGCCAGCCGCGACAGAATCTCCTATAATTCACCCCTCCACTTT.

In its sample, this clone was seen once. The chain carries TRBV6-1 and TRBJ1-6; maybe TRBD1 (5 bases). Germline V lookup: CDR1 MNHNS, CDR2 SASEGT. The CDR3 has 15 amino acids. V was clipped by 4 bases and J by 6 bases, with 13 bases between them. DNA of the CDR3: TGTGCCAGCAGTGCCCAGGGCATTCTTAATTCACCCCTCCACTTT. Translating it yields CASSAQGILNSPLHF.

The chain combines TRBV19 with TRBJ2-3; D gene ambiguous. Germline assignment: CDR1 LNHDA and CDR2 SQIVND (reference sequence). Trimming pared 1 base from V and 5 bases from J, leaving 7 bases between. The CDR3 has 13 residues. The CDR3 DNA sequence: TGTGCCAGTAGTATAGGAACTGGAGATACGCAGTATTTT. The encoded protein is CASSIGTGDTQYF. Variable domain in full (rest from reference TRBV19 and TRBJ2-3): DGGITQSPKYLFRKEGQNVTLSCEQNLNHDAMYWYRQDPGQGLRLIYYSQIVNDFQKGDIAEGYSVSREKKESFPLTVTSAQKNPTAFYLCASSIGTGDTQYFGPGTRLTVL.

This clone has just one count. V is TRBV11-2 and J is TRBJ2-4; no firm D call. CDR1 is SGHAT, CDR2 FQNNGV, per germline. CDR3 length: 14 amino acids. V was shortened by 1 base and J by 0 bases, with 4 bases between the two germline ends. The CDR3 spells CASSLALAKNIQYF. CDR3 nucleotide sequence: TGTGCCAGCAGCTTAGCGTTAGCCAAAAACATTCAGTACTTC.

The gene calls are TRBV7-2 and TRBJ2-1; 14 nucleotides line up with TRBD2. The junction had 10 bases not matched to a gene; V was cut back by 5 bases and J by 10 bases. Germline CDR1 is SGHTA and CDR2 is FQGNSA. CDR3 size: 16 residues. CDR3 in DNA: TGTGCCAGCAGCCGAATAGGGACTAGCGGGGGACTAGAGCAGTTCTTC. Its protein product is CASSRIGTSGGLEQFF.

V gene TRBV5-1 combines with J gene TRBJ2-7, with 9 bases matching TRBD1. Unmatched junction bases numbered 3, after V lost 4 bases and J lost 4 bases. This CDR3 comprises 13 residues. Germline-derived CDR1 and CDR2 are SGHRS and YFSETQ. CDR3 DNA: TGCGCCAGCAGCGCCGGGACAGGGTACGAGCAGTACTTC. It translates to CASSAGTGYEQYF. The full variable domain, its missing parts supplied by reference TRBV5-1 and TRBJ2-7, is KAGVTQTPRYLIKTRGQQVTLSCSPISGHRSVSWYQQTPGQGLQFLFEYFSETQRNKGNFPGRFSGRQFSNSRSEMNVSTLELGDSALYLCASSAGTGYEQYFGPGTRLTVT.

The CDR3 loop reads CASSGRTAGSGGNTIYF. DNA for the CDR3: TGCGCCAGCAGCGGACGGACGGCGGGCAGTGGCGGAAACACCATATATTTT. This chain connects TRBV4-1 to TRBJ1-3; D not certain. The germline V gene encodes CDR1 MGHRA and CDR2 YSYEKL. The V end was cut by 5 bases, the J end by 4 bases, with 21 bases between. CDR3 size: 17 residues.

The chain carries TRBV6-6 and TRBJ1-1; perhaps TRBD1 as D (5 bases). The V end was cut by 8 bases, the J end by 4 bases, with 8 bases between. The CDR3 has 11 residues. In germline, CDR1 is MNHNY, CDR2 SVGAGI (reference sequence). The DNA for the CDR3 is TGTGCCAGCCGGGGGGGCACTGAAGCTTTCTTT. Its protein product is CASRGGTEAFF.

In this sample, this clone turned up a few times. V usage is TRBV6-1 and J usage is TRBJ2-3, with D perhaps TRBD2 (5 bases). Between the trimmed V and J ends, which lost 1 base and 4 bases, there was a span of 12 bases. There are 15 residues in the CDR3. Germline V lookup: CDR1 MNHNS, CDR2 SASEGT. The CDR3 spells CASSEVFGVADTQYF. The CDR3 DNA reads TGTGCCAGCAGTGAAGTCTTCGGGGTCGCAGATACGCAGTATTTT.

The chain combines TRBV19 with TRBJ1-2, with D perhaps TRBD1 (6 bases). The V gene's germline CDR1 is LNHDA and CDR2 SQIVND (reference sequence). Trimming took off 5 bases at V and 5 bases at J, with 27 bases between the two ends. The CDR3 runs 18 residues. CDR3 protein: CASSPQAAGAKGSYGYTF. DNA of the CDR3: TGTGCCAGTAGTCCCCAGGCGGCAGGGGCTAAAGGATCGTATGGCTACACCTTC.